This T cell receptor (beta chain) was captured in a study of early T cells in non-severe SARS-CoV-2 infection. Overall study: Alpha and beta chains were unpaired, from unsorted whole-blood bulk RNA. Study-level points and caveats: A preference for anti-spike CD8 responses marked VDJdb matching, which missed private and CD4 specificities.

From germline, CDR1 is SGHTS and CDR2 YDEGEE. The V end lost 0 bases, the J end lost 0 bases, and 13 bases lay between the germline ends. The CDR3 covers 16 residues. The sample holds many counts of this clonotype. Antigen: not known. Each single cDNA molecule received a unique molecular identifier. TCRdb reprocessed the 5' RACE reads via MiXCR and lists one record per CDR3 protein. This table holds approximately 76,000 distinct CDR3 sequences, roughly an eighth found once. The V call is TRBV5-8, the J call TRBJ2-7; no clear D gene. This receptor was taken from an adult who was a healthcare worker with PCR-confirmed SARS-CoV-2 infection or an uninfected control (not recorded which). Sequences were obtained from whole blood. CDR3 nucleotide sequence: TGTGCCAGCAGCTTGGGACCTCGGCTGAGCTCCTACGAGCAGTACTTC. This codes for CASSLGPRLSSYEQYF.